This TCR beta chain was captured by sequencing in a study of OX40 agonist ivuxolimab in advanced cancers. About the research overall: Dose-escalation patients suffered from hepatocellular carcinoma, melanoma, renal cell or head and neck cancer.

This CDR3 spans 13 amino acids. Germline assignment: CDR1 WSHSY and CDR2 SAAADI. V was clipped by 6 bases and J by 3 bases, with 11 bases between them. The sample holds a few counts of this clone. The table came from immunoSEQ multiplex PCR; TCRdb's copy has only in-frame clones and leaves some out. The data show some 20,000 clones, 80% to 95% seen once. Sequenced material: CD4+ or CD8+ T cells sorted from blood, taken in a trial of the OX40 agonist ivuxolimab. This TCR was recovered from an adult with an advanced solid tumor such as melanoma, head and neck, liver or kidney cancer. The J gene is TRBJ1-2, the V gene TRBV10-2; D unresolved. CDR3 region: CASRSEEDYGYTF. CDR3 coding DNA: TGCGCCAGCAGATCAGAGGAAGACTATGGCTACACCTTC.